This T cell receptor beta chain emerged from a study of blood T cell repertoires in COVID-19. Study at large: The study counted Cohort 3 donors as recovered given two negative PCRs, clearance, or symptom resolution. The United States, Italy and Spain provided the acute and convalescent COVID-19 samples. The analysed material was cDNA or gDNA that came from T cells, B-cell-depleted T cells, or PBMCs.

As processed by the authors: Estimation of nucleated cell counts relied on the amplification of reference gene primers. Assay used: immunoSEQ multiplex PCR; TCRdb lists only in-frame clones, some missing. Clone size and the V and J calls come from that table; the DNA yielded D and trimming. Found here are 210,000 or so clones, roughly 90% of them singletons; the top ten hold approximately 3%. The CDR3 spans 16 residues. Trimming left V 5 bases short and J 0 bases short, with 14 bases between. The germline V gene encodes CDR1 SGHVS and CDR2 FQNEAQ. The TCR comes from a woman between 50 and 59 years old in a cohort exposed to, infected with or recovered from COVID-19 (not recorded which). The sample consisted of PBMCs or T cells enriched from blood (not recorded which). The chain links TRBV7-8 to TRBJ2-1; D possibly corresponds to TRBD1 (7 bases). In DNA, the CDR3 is TGTGCCAGCAGCGTTTCAGGGGGGTTCTCCTACAATGAGCAGTTCTTC. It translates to CASSVSGGFSYNEQFF.